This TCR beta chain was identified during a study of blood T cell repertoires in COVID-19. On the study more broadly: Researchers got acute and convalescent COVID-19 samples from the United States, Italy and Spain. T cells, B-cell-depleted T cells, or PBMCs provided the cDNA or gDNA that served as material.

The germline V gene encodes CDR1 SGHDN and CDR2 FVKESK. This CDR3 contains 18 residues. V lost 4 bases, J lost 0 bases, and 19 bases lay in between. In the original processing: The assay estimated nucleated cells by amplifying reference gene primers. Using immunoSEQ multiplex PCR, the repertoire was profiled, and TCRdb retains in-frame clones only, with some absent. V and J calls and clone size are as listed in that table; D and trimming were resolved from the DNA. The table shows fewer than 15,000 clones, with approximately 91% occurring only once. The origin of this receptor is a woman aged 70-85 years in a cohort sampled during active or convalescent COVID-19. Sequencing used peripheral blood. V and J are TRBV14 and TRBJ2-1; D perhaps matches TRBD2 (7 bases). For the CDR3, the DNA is TGTGCCAGCAGCCGGTTTTCTGGGGGGGCGTTCTCCTACAATGAGCAGTTCTTC. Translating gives CASSRFSGGAFSYNEQFF. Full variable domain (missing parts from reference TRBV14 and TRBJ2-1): EAGVTQFPSHSVIEKGQTVTLRCDPISGHDNLYWYRRVMGKEIKFLLHFVKESKQDESGMPNNRFLAERTGGTYSTLKVQPAELEDSGVYFCASSRFSGGAFSYNEQFFGPGTRLTVL.